Below, 32 T cell receptor beta chains from the same sample are listed, as sequenced in a study of blood T cell repertoires in COVID-19 (dated by TCRdb to 2020 to 2021). Library preparation was by the immunoSEQ multiplex PCR assay. TCRdb carries this immuneACCESS record with in-frame sequences only. Its versions omit some clonotypes, under half of them owing to an unresolved V gene in the studies checked, with the rest unexplained. Present in this sample are 70,000 to 90,000 clones, approximately 88% of which were seen just once. The ten largest clones take up about 11% of the sample. Sequencing was done on a sample of peripheral blood. Source of these receptors: a human donor in a cohort sampled during active COVID-19.

This clone was recorded once. The rearrangement links TRBV5-1 to TRBJ2-7, with 7 bases lining up with TRBD1. This CDR3 has 14 residues. The J segment lost 2 bases and the V segment lost 0 bases, leaving 2 bases of the junction unmatched. The germline CDR1 and CDR2 sequences are SGHRS and YFSETQ. The DNA of the CDR3 is TGCGCCAGCAGCTTGGGGACAGGTACCTACGAGCAGTACTTC. Its translation is CASSLGTGTYEQYF.

The chain is built from TRBV28 and TRBJ2-7, with TRBD1 matching over 9 bases. J lost 7 bases, V lost 5 bases, and 6 bases had no gene match. This CDR3 region has 13 residues. The germline gives CDR1 MDHEN, CDR2 SYDVKM. CDR3 loop: CASSLGTGREQYF. Written as DNA, the CDR3 is TGTGCCAGCAGTCTCGGGACAGGGCGAGAGCAGTACTTC. Combining the CDR3 with reference TRBV28 and TRBJ2-7 gives the whole variable domain DVKVTQSSRYLVKRTGEKVFLECVQDMDHENMFWYRQDPGLGLRLIYFSYDVKMKEKGDIPEGYSVSREKKERFSLILESASTNQTSMYLCASSLGTGREQYFGPGTRLTVT.

This chain connects TRBV30 to TRBJ1-2; 7 nucleotides agree with TRBD1. CDR3 length equals 13 residues. Germline CDR1 reads GTSNPN; CDR2 reads SVGIG (reference sequence). The ends lost 5 bases at V and 8 bases at J; junction bases unmatched: 11. The CDR3 nucleotides are TGTGCCTGGGAGAGGGAGACAGGGAGGGGCTACACCTTC. This codes for CAWERETGRGYTF.

The chain carries TRBV6-1 and TRBJ1-2; possible D gene TRBD1, 5 bases. The CDR3 spans 16 residues. From germline, CDR1 is MNHNS and CDR2 SASEGT. The V end was cut by 4 bases, the J end by 3 bases, with 18 bases between. Here the CDR3 DNA reads TGTGCCAGCAGTGGCGCACGGGACTCAAGCTACTATGGCTACACCTTC. Its protein is CASSGARDSSYYGYTF.

The V gene is TRBV18, the J gene TRBJ1-6, with D tentatively TRBD1 (5 bases). Germline loops: CDR1 KGHSH, CDR2 LQKENI. V was pared by 3 bases and J by 9 bases, with 12 bases between. The CDR3 consists of 14 residues. The CDR3 loop is CASSPTGGGSPLHF. The CDR3 bases are TGTGCCAGCTCACCGACTGGGGGAGGTTCACCCCTCCACTTT.

The CDR3 spells CASRTTGGDYGYTF. In DNA, the CDR3 is TGTGCCAGCAGAACTACAGGGGGCGACTATGGCTACACCTTC. The chain employs TRBV6-5 and TRBJ1-2, with 9 bases fitting TRBD1. V lost 6 bases to trimming and J lost 3 bases; unmatched junction nucleotides: 5. Germline values: CDR1 MNHEY, CDR2 SVGAGI. The CDR3 has 14 residues.

The V call is TRBV6-5, the J call TRBJ1-5; D remains unclear. The CDR3 runs 14 residues. V gave up 10 bases and J gave up 3 bases, with 16 bases separating them. Germline V lookup: CDR1 MNHEY, CDR2 SVGAGI. CDR3 in DNA: TGTGCCACAGTAGAGGTGCAGTCCAATCAGCCCCAGCATTTT. Translation: CATVEVQSNQPQHF.

The V and J genes are TRBV7-2 and TRBJ1-4; no reliable D call. Germline CDR1 reads SGHTA; CDR2 reads FQGNSA. The CDR3 extends over 16 amino acids. V gave up 4 bases and J gave up 0 bases, with 12 bases separating them. Here the CDR3 DNA reads TGTGCCAGCAGCTCTTGGACTGTTGCAACTAATGAAAAACTGTTTTTT. Its protein product is CASSSWTVATNEKLFF.

The V and J genes are TRBV5-1 and TRBJ2-7; 7 bases fit TRBD1. From germline, CDR1 is SGHRS and CDR2 YFSETQ. There are 14 residues in the CDR3. The V segment lost 2 bases and the J segment 9 bases; nucleotides outside the gene matches: 11. The CDR3 is CASSFRTGDAGQYF. CDR3 nucleotide sequence: TGCGCCAGCAGCTTCCGAACAGGGGATGCTGGGCAGTACTTC.

This clone was detected only a few times. The chain recombines TRBV7-9 with TRBJ2-7; D remains ambiguous. Germline V lookup: CDR1 SEHNR, CDR2 FQNEAQ (reference sequence). This CDR3 contains 13 residues. Trimming left V 0 bases short and J 6 bases short, with 9 bases between. The CDR3 reads CASSLAQAGEQYF. The CDR3 nucleotides are TGTGCCAGCAGCTTAGCCCAGGCTGGCGAGCAGTACTTC.

V and J are TRBV7-3 and TRBJ2-3; 10 nucleotides align to TRBD2. The trim removed 5 bases at V and 3 bases at J, leaving 5 bases unmatched. There are 15 residues in the CDR3. Germline-derived CDR1 and CDR2 are SGHTA and FQGTGA. The CDR3 loop reads CASSPSGRETDTQYF. The CDR3, as DNA: TGTGCCAGCAGCCCCAGCGGGAGGGAAACAGATACGCAGTATTTT.

The rearrangement links TRBV11-2 to TRBJ2-7; TRBD1 matches 8 bases. Germline V gene data show CDR1 as SGHAT and CDR2 as FQNNGV. The J segment lost 5 bases and the V segment lost 4 bases, leaving 10 bases of the junction unmatched. The CDR3 spans 15 residues. The DNA for the CDR3 is TGTGCCAGCAGCTCCCCGTCGGGCAGGGGGCACGAGCAGTACTTC. Translation: CASSSPSGRGHEQYF.

J is TRBJ1-6 and V is TRBV5-6, with 9 bases fitting TRBD1. V shed 4 bases, J shed 10 bases, and the junction held 9 bases outside the gene matches. Germline CDR1 and CDR2: SGHDT and YYEEEE. The CDR3 covers 15 residues. CDR3 DNA sequence: TGTGCCAGCAGCCTATTTGGGACAGGGAAGTCACCCCTCCACTTT. Its translation is CASSLFGTGKSPLHF.

Within the sample, this clone is medium-sized. The chain uses TRBV27 and TRBJ1-1; 7 bases map to TRBD1. This CDR3 is 14 amino acids long. Losses at the gene ends were 7 bases for V and 3 bases for J; bases not matched to a gene: 8. Germline loops: CDR1 MNHEY, CDR2 SMNVEV (reference sequence). The CDR3 loop is CASTLGRGDTEAFF. Here the CDR3 DNA reads TGTGCCAGCACCTTGGGCAGGGGGGACACTGAAGCTTTCTTT.

The chain is built from TRBV5-1 and TRBJ2-3, with 11 bases fitting TRBD2. V shed 2 bases and J 2 bases; nucleotides not matched to a gene: 13. The CDR3 has 19 residues. Germline V CDR1 and CDR2: SGHRS, YFSETQ. CDR3 in DNA: TGCGCCAGCAGCTTCGCCCCGAGATCTAGCGGGAGGACCACAGATACGCAGTATTTT. Amino acids: CASSFAPRSSGRTTDTQYF.

The chain is built from TRBV2 and TRBJ1-1; D is ambiguous. Germline CDR1 is SNHLY and CDR2 is FYNNEI. CDR3 length equals 15 residues. V was shortened by 2 bases and J by 5 bases, with 15 bases between the two germline ends. CDR3: CASSETGKFGTEAFF. CDR3 coding DNA: TGTGCCAGCAGTGAAACCGGGAAGTTCGGGACTGAAGCTTTCTTT. The full variable domain, with the rest looked up from reference TRBV2 and TRBJ1-1, is EPEVTQTPSHQVTQMGQEVILRCVPISNHLYFYWYRQILGQKVEFLVSFYNNEISEKSEIFDDQFSVERPDGSNFTLKIRSTKLEDSAMYFCASSETGKFGTEAFFGQGTRLTVV.

On this clone itself: The same CDR3 also results from other DNA sequences found in this sample. The chain's CDR3 is CASSLEGAGGEQYF. The CDR3, as DNA: TGCGCCAGCAGCTTGGAGGGAGCAGGGGGCGAGCAGTACTTC. This chain links TRBV5-1 with TRBJ2-7, with 7 bases aligning to TRBD1. Germline CDR1 SGHRS, CDR2 YFSETQ. V gave up 0 bases and J gave up 6 bases; unmatched junction bases: 6. This CDR3 is 14 amino acids long.

This clone was found once. This sequence joins TRBV9 and TRBJ1-1, with 12 positions matching TRBD1. CDR1 SGDLS and CDR2 YYNGEE come from the germline V gene. The ends lost 2 bases at V and 7 bases at J; junction bases unmatched: 9. This CDR3 region has 16 residues. The CDR3 sequence is CASSVGRDRGRIEAFF. The CDR3, as DNA: TGTGCCAGCAGCGTGGGACGGGACAGGGGGCGGATTGAAGCTTTCTTT. Variable domain in full (rest from reference TRBV9 and TRBJ1-1): DSGVTQTPKHLITATGQRVTLRCSPRSGDLSVYWYQQSLDQGLQFLIQYYNGEERAKGNILERFSAQQFPDLHSELNLSSLELGDSALYFCASSVGRDRGRIEAFFGQGTRLTVV.

The rearrangement joins TRBV7-2 to TRBJ2-7; D not resolved. The V end lost 1 base, the J end lost 0 bases, and 7 bases lay between the germline ends. The CDR3 loop spans 14 amino acids. The germline gives CDR1 SGHTA, CDR2 FQGNSA. CDR3 nucleotides: TGTGCCAGCAGCTTAGACTACTACTCCTACGAGCAGTACTTC. It specifies CASSLDYYSYEQYF. The entire variable domain, with the rest obtained from reference TRBV7-2 and TRBJ2-7, is as follows: GAGVSQSPSNKVTEKGKDVELRCDPISGHTALYWYRQSLGQGLEFLIYFQGNSAPDKSGLPSDRFSAERTGGSVSTLTIQRTQQEDSAVYLCASSLDYYSYEQYFGPGTRLTVT.

The rearrangement joins TRBV4-2 to TRBJ2-5; 7 positions match TRBD2. J lost 4 bases, V lost 2 bases, and 10 bases had no gene match. CDR3 length: 16 residues. The germline gives CDR1 LGHNA, CDR2 YNFKEQ. The CDR3 sequence is CASSQTSGVVGETQYF. The DNA of the CDR3 is TGTGCCAGCAGCCAAACCAGCGGGGTGGTTGGAGAGACCCAGTACTTC.

The rearrangement links TRBV10-2 to TRBJ2-1; 12 nucleotides match TRBD2. Germline values: CDR1 WSHSY, CDR2 SAAADI. With 5 bases clipped from V and 4 bases from J, the junction kept 3 bases outside the gene matches. This CDR3 is built from 15 residues. CDR3 in amino acids: CASSPLAGGYNEQFF. Written as DNA, the CDR3 is TGCGCCAGCAGTCCCCTAGCGGGGGGGTACAATGAGCAGTTCTTC.

The chain carries TRBV9 and TRBJ2-7, with 10 bases that match TRBD1. CDR3 length equals 15 residues. J was trimmed by 7 bases and V by 0 bases; bases with no gene match: 7. The germline V gene encodes CDR1 SGDLS and CDR2 YYNGEE. CDR3 sequence reads: CASSVAGQGVREQYF. Here the CDR3 DNA reads TGTGCCAGCAGCGTAGCTGGACAGGGGGTGCGGGAGCAGTACTTC.

This chain links TRBV2 with TRBJ2-7; possibly TRBD1 for D (6 bases). The CDR3 runs to 14 residues. Trimming cost V 1 base and J 6 bases, with 13 bases left between them. Germline-derived CDR1 and CDR2 are SNHLY and FYNNEI. The CDR3 region is CASSEEQGPSEQYF. The CDR3 DNA reads as TGTGCCAGCAGTGAAGAACAGGGCCCCAGCGAGCAGTACTTC.

The CDR3 reads CSASTSGGPGVETQYF. CDR3 nucleotides: TGCAGTGCTAGTACTAGCGGGGGCCCGGGGGTAGAGACCCAGTACTTC. The rearrangement uses TRBV20-1 and TRBJ2-5, with TRBD2 identical over 11 bases. This CDR3 has 16 amino acids. With V trimmed by 3 bases and J by 4 bases, 10 bases remained unmatched. The germline CDR1 and CDR2 sequences are DFQATT and SNEGSKA (reference sequence).

The genes are TRBV10-2 and TRBJ1-3; D might be TRBD1 (6 bases). CDR1 and CDR2 from the germline V gene are WSHSY and SAAADI. The length of the CDR3 is 16 residues. Trimming removed 5 bases at V and 0 bases at J, with 14 bases between. The CDR3 here is CASSSRDMVSGNTIYF. The DNA for the CDR3 is TGCGCCAGCAGTTCCCGGGACATGGTCTCTGGAAACACCATATATTTT.

The V and J genes are TRBV7-9 and TRBJ2-3; the D gene is possibly TRBD2 (5 bases). CDR1 is SEHNR and CDR2 is FQNEAQ in the germline V gene (reference sequence). V lost 4 bases and J 1 base, leaving 6 bases between the germline ends. The CDR3 runs 13 residues. The chain's CDR3 is CASSYSGTDTQYF. The CDR3 DNA is TGTGCCAGCAGCTATAGCGGCACAGATACGCAGTATTTT.

The J gene is TRBJ2-1, the V gene TRBV7-6; a weak D match, TRBD2 (7 bases). The germline V and J ends were trimmed by 5 bases and 5 bases, with 22 bases remaining between them. Germline CDR1 reads SGHVS; CDR2 reads FNYEAQ. The CDR3 consists of 17 residues. The CDR3 DNA reads TGTGCCAGCAGCGCGAGGGGGGGGTTATTAGCGGACAATGAGCAGTTCTTC. Translated, it gives CASSARGGLLADNEQFF.

This clone was counted a single time. This chain's CDR3 is CASRYEAGNTEAFF. For the CDR3, the DNA is TGTGCCAGCAGATATGAGGCTGGGAACACTGAAGCTTTCTTT. This chain connects TRBV5-4 to TRBJ1-1; D gene unclear. Trimming removed 5 bases from V and 1 base from J, with 12 bases in between. The CDR3 is 14 residues long. The germline V gene encodes CDR1 SGHNT and CDR2 YYREEE (reference sequence).

This clone was detected only a few times. The rearrangement joins TRBV11-2 to TRBJ2-1, with 9 bases identical to TRBD1. Per germline, CDR1 SGHAT and CDR2 FQNNGV. V was clipped by 5 bases and J by 9 bases; unmatched bases: 11. This CDR3 has 15 residues. CDR3 in DNA: TGTGCCAGCAGCCCCGGGACAGGGTCCTTGTCTGAGCAGTTCTTC. Translating gives CASSPGTGSLSEQFF.

In this sample, this clone turned up once. The chain is built from TRBV2 and TRBJ2-1; D may be TRBD2 (7 bases). CDR1 SNHLY and CDR2 FYNNEI come from the germline V gene. The germline V and J ends were trimmed by 6 bases and 7 bases, with 19 bases remaining between them. CDR3 length equals 15 residues. CDR3 nucleotide sequence: TGTGCCAGCAGGGTTAGCGGGTCAGGGGCTAATGAGCAGTTCTTC. Residues: CASRVSGSGANEQFF.

J is TRBJ1-1 and V is TRBV5-1; the D is unclear. The CDR3 has 14 amino acids. CDR1 SGHRS and CDR2 YFSETQ come from the germline V gene. Trimming removed 2 bases at V and 5 bases at J, with 13 bases between. Here the CDR3 reads CASSLAGGRTEAFF. The CDR3 nucleotides are TGCGCCAGCAGCTTAGCGGGAGGTCGGACTGAAGCTTTCTTT.

The rearrangement joins TRBV6-6 to TRBJ2-1; TRBD2 matches 7 bases. From germline, CDR1 is MNHNY and CDR2 SVGAGI (reference sequence). Losses at the gene ends were 1 base for V and 7 bases for J; bases not matched to a gene: 10. This CDR3 has 16 residues. As DNA, the CDR3 is TGTGCCAGCAGTTACTTGGGTCTGACTAGCAGTAATGAGCAGTTCTTC. This encodes CASSYLGLTSSNEQFF.